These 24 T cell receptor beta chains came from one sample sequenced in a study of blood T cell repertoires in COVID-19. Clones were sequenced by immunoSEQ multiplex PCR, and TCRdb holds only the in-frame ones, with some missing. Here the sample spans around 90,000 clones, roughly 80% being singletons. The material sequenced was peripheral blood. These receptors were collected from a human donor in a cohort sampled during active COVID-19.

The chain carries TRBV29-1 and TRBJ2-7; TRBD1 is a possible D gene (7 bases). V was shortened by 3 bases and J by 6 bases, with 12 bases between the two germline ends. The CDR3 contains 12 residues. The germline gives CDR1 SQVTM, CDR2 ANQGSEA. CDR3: CSVDRQGGEQYF. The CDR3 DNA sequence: TGCAGCGTTGATCGGCAGGGGGGCGAGCAGTACTTC.

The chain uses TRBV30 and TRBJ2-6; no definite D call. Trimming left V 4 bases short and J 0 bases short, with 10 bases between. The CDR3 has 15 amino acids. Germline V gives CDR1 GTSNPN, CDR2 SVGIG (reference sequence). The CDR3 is CAWIDFLSGANVLTF. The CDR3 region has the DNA TGTGCCTGGATAGACTTCCTCTCTGGGGCCAACGTCCTGACTTTC.

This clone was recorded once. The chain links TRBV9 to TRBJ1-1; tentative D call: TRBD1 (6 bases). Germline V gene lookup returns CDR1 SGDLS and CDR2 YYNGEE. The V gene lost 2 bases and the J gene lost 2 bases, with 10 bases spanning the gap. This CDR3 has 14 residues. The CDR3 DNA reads TGTGCCAGCAGCGTTGGGGGACATAACACTGAAGCTTTCTTT. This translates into CASSVGGHNTEAFF.

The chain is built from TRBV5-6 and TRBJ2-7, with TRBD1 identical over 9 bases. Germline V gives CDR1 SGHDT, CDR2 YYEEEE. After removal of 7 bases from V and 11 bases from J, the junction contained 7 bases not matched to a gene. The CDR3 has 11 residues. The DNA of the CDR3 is TGTGCCAGCGGGACAGGGCAGGTTAAGTACTTC. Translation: CASGTGQVKYF.

The CDR3 loop reads CASKQRLAVTYEQYF. Here the CDR3 DNA reads TGTGCCAGTAAACAAAGACTAGCGGTTACCTACGAGCAGTACTTC. The V call is TRBV27, the J call TRBJ2-7, with 9 bases identical to TRBD2. V gave up 9 bases and J gave up 2 bases; unmatched junction bases: 11. Germline V CDR1 and CDR2: MNHEY, SMNVEV (reference sequence). The CDR3 loop spans 15 amino acids.

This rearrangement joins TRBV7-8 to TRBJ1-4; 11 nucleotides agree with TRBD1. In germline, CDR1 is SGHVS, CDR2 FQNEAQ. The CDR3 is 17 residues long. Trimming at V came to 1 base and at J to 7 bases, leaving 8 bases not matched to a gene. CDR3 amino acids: CASSLGLRTGGVEKLFF. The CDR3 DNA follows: TGTGCCAGCAGCTTAGGTTTGCGGACAGGGGGCGTTGAAAAACTGTTTTTT.

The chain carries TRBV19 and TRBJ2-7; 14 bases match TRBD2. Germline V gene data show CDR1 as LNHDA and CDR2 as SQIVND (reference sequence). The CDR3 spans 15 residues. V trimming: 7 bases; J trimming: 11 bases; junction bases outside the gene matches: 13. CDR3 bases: TGTGCCAGTAAAGGAGAGGGGACTAGCGGGAGCGGGGAGTACTTC. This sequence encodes CASKGEGTSGSGEYF.

CDR3 nucleotide sequence: TGTGCCAGCAGCGTGGCGGGAGTACCTGACGAGCAGTACTTC. Encoded protein: CASSVAGVPDEQYF. This chain uses TRBV11-2 with TRBJ2-7; 7 bases line up with TRBD2. There are 14 residues in the CDR3. CDR1 and CDR2 (germline): SGHAT, FQNNGV. Trimming cost V 5 bases and J 5 bases; bases outside gene matches: 9. The full variable domain, its missing parts supplied by reference TRBV11-2 and TRBJ2-7, is EAGVAQSPRYKIIEKRQSVAFWCNPISGHATLYWYQQILGQGPKLLIQFQNNGVVDDSQLPKDRFSAERLKGVDSTLKIQPAKLEDSAVYLCASSVAGVPDEQYFGPGTRLTVT.

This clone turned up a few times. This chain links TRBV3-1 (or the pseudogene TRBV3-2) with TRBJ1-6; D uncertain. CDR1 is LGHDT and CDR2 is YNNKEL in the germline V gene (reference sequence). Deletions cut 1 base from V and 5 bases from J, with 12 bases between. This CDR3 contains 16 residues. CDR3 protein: CASSQGRFHHNSPLHF. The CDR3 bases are TGTGCCAGCAGCCAAGGGAGGTTCCACCATAATTCACCCCTCCACTTT.

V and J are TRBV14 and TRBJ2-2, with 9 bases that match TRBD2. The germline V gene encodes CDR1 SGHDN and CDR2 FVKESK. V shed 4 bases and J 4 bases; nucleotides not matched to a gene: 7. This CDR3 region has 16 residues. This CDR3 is CASSLAGGPGTGELFF. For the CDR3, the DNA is TGTGCCAGCAGCCTTGCGGGAGGGCCGGGCACCGGGGAGCTGTTTTTT. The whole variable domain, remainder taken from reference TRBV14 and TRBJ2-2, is EAGVTQFPSHSVIEKGQTVTLRCDPISGHDNLYWYRRVMGKEIKFLLHFVKESKQDESGMPNNRFLAERTGGTYSTLKVQPAELEDSGVYFCASSLAGGPGTGELFFGEGSRLTVL.

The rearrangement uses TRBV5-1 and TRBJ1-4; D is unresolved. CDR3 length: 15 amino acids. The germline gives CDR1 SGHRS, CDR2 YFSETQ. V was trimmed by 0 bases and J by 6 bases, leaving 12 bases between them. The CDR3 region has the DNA TGCGCCAGCAGCTTGGCCGGGTCGGATTATGAAAAACTGTTTTTT. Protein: CASSLAGSDYEKLFF.

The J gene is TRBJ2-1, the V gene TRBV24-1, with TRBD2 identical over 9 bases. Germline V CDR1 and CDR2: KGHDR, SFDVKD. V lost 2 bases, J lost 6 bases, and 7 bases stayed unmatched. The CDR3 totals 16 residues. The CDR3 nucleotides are TGTGCCACCAGTGATTACGAGGCAGCGGGAGGCAATGAGCAGTTCTTC. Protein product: CATSDYEAAGGNEQFF.

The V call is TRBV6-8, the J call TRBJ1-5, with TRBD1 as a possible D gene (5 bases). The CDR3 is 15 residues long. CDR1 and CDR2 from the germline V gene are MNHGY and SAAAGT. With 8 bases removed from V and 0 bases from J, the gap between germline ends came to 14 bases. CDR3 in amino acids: CASLGGTDSNQPQHF. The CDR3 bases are TGTGCCAGCCTCGGAGGGACGGATAGCAATCAGCCCCAGCATTTT.

Here the CDR3 DNA reads TGTGCCAGCAGCCAAACTCAGGGGGCGCGTGGCTACACCTTC. The encoded protein is CASSQTQGARGYTF. This chain joins TRBV3-1 (or the pseudogene TRBV3-2) and TRBJ1-2; 8 bases align to TRBD1. The V and J ends lost 2 bases and 7 bases, in that order; junction bases with no gene match: 6. The CDR3 has 14 residues. Germline V gene lookup returns CDR1 LGHDT and CDR2 YNNKEL (reference sequence).

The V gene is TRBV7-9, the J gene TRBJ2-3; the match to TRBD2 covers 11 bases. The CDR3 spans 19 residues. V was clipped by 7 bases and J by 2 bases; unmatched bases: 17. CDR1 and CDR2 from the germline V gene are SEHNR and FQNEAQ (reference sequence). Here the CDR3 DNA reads TGTGCCAGCATCGACCTAGCGGGAGGAAGGGGGAGCTCCACAGATACGCAGTATTTT. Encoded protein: CASIDLAGGRGSSTDTQYF.

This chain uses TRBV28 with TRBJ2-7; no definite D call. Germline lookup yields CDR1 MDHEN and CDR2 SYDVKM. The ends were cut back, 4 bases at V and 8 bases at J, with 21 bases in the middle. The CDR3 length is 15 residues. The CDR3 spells CASSSDGWPFIKQYF. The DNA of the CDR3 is TGTGCCAGCAGTTCCGACGGGTGGCCCTTTATAAAGCAGTACTTC.

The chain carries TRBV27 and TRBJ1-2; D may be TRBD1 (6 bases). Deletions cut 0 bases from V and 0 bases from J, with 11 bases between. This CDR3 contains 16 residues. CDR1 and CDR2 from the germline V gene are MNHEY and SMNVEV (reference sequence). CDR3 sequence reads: CASSLSSAGANYGYTF. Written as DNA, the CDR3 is TGTGCCAGCAGTTTATCGTCTGCAGGGGCTAACTATGGCTACACCTTC.

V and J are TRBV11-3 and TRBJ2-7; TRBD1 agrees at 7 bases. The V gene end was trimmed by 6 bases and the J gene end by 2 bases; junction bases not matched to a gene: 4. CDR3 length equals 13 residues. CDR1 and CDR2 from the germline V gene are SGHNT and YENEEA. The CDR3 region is CASRSDRAYEQYF. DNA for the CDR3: TGTGCCAGCAGATCAGACAGGGCCTACGAGCAGTACTTC.

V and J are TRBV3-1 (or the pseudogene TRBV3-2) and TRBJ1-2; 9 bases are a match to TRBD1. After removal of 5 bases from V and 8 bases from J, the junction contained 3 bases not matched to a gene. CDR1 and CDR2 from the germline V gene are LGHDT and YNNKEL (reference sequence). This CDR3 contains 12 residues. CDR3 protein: CASSRTGVGYTF. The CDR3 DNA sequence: TGTGCCAGCAGCAGGACAGGGGTCGGCTACACCTTC.

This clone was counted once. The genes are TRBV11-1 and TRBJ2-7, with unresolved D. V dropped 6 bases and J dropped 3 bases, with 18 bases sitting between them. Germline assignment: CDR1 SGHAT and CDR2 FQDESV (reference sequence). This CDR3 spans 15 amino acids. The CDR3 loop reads CASSHYRDGSYEQYF. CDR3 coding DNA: TGTGCCAGCAGTCATTACAGAGACGGAAGCTACGAGCAGTACTTC.

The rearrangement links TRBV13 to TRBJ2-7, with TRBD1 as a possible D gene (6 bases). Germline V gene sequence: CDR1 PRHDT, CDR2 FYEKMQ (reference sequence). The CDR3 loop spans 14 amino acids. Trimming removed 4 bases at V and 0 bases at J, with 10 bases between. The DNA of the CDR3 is TGTGCCAGCAGCTCCAGGGGTCTCTCCTACGAGCAGTACTTC. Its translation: CASSSRGLSYEQYF.

CDR3 in DNA: TGTGCCAGCAGCTTAACTTGGGCCCTCAATGAGCAGTTCTTC. Translating it yields CASSLTWALNEQFF. The chain combines TRBV7-2 with TRBJ2-1; D ambiguous. CDR3 length: 14 residues. V was cut by 2 bases and J by 6 bases, with 11 bases left in between. The germline gives CDR1 SGHTA, CDR2 FQGNSA.

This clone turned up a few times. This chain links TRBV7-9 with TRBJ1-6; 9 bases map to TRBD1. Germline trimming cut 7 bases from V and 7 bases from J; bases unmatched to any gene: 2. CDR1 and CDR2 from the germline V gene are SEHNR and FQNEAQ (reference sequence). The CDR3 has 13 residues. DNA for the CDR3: TGTGCCAGCAACAGGGGGCAAAATTCACCCCTCCACTTT. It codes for CASNRGQNSPLHF.

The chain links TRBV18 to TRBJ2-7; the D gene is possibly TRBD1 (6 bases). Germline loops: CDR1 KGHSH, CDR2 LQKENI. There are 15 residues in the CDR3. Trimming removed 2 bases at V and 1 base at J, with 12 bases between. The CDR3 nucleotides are TGTGCCAGCTCACCATACCGGGACACTTCCTACGAGCAGTACTTC. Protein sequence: CASSPYRDTSYEQYF.